This T cell receptor (beta chain) appears in the sequencing data of a study of T-cell reconstitution after alpha-beta-depleted transplantation in children. Molecular barcoding with unique molecular identifiers was used for the TCRbeta library. In TCRdb, the PCR reads were re-called with MiXCR into one record per CDR3 protein. Here the sample spans hundreds of thousands of distinct CDR3 sequences, 16% being singletons. CDR1 is MNHEY, CDR2 SMNVEV, per germline (reference sequence). CDR3 length: 15 amino acids. The junction had 5 bases not matched to a gene; V was cut back by 2 bases and J by 4 bases. This TCR was sampled from a human donor who donated a stem cell graft to a child with acute myeloid leukemia. Source: PBMCs from the stem cell graft donor, taken from the stem cell graft. The chain joins TRBV27 to TRBJ2-7, with 10 bases identical to TRBD1. The CDR3 reads CASSLGTGAQYEQYF. The CDR3 DNA reads as TGTGCCAGCAGTTTAGGGACAGGGGCTCAATACGAGCAGTACTTC.